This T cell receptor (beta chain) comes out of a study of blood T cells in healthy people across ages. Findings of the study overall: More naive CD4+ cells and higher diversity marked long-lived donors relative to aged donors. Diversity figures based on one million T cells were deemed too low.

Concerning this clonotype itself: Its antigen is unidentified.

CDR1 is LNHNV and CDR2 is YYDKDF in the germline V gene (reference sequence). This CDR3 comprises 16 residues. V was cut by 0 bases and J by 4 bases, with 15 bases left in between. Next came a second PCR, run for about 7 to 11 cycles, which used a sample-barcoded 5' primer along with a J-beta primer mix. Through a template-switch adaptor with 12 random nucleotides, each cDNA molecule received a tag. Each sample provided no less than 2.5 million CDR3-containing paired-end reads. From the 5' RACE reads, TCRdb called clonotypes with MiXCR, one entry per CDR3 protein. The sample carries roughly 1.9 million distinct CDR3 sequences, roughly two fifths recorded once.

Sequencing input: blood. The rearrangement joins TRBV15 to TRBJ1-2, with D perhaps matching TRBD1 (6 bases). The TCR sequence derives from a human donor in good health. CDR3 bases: TGTGCCACCAGCAGAGAGAGGACAGCCCTTGGCTATGGCTACACCTTC. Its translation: CATSRERTALGYGYTF.